This TCR beta chain was profiled in a study of CD8+CD57+ T cells in acquired aplastic anemia. Study-level findings and limits: Overlap between patients and controls comprised roughly 30 CD8+ CDR3 sequences.

Germline V gives CDR1 SGDLS, CDR2 YYNGEE. This CDR3 is 14 amino acids long. Trimming left V 3 bases short and J 6 bases short, with 12 bases between. Using genomic DNA as the template, TCR beta VDJ and CDR3 profiling was carried out. TCRdb processed the reads anew with MiXCR; each CDR3 protein has one entry. The data hold 150,000 to 200,000 distinct CDR3 sequences, with about half observed a single time. In the case of this clonotype: Its antigen is unknown.

Sequenced material: sorted CD4+, CD8+, or CD8+CD57+ T cells (not recorded which) from PBMCs. The sequence derives from a human donor in good health. The chain is built from TRBV9 and TRBJ2-2, with no clear D. The CDR3 protein is CASSAFAGAGELFF. CDR3 in DNA: TGTGCCAGCAGCGCCTTCGCTGGGGCCGGGGAGCTGTTTTTT. The variable domain in full, completed from reference TRBV9 and TRBJ2-2, reads DSGVTQTPKHLITATGQRVTLRCSPRSGDLSVYWYQQSLDQGLQFLIQYYNGEERAKGNILERFSAQQFPDLHSELNLSSLELGDSALYFCASSAFAGAGELFFGEGSRLTVL.